The source of this T cell receptor (beta chain) is a study of blood T cell repertoires in COVID-19. Original data processing: Estimation of nucleated cell counts relied on the amplification of reference gene primers. Some clones are missing from TCRdb's copy, which holds only in-frame ones; the method was immunoSEQ multiplex PCR. V and J calls and clone size are those listed in that table; D and trimming were worked out from the DNA. The sample consists of about 180,000 clones, approximately 88% of them appearing once. This CDR3 is built from 16 residues. Germline V CDR1 and CDR2: SGHDT, YYEEEE. V gave up 4 bases and J gave up 7 bases; unmatched junction bases: 12.

The receptor was isolated from a woman aged 25-40 years with acute or convalescent COVID-19. The V call is TRBV5-6, the J call TRBJ2-2, with TRBD1 identical over 8 bases. The material sequenced was peripheral blood. CDR3 in amino acids: CASSRTGFSVDGELFF. CDR3 sequence (DNA): TGTGCCAGCAGCAGGACAGGGTTTTCGGTCGACGGGGAGCTGTTTTTT. Full variable domain (remainder filled in from reference TRBV5-6 and TRBJ2-2): DAGVTQSPTHLIKTRGQQVTLRCSPKSGHDTVSWYQQALGQGPQFIFQYYEEEERQRGNFPDRFSGHQFPNYSSELNVNALLLGDSALYLCASSRTGFSVDGELFFGEGSRLTVL.